Each of the 5 T cell receptor beta chains below was sequenced from the same sample in a study of Ad26.COV2.S vaccination and SARS-CoV-2 variants (dated by TCRdb to the early 2020s). Libraries were constructed by the immunoSEQ multiplex PCR assay. TCRdb stores this immuneACCESS table with in-frame sequences only. Part of the clones is absent; in the studies checked, under half of the shortfall reflects unresolved V genes, and no reason is known for the rest. Across this sample there are around 300,000 clones, with roughly 90% seen only once. The leading ten clones occupy around 5.5% of the sample. Read against the paper, the sample's treatment or condition label means: around 19 received Ad26.COV2.S at low or high dose, single or two shots; 5 received placebo; per-sample allocation not given. Repertoires of vaccine and placebo recipients were sequenced from samples taken on day 63 after the first injection.

The sample consisted of peripheral blood, taken in a trial of Ad26.COV2.S vaccine versus placebo. The receptors originated from a person between 18 and 59 years old who received the Ad26.COV2.S COVID-19 vaccine or a placebo.

The chain joins TRBV19 to TRBJ1-2; TRBD1 might be the D (6 bases). V lost 1 base and J lost 5, with 14 bases in between. Germline V gene lookup returns CDR1 LNHDA and CDR2 SQIVND (reference sequence). The CDR3 spans 15 residues. CDR3 loop: CASSIGGGSGYGYTF. The DNA for the CDR3 is TGTGCCAGTAGTATAGGAGGGGGGAGCGGATATGGCTACACCTTC.

A word on this clone: Given the absence of the conserved phenylalanine or tryptophan at the CDR3 end, a read error is likely. The DNA is left out, because the CDR3 cannot be placed on it with certainty; the CDR3 is given as TCRdb lists it. The V call is TRBV2, the J call TRBJ1-2. Inclusive of both ends, the CDR3 amounts to 13 amino acids. Germline CDR1 is SNHLY and CDR2 is FYNNEI. CDR3 region: CASSLEGGVGPVV.

The CDR3 spells CASNLGYGREFHDTQYF. The DNA for the CDR3 is TGTGCCAGCAACTTGGGGTATGGGCGGGAGTTCCACGATACGCAGTATTTT. The V gene is TRBV7-2, the J gene TRBJ2-3; 7 bases are a match to TRBD2. CDR1 and CDR2 (germline): SGHTA, FQGNSA. CDR3 length equals 17 residues. V was pared by 7 bases and J by 6 bases, with 19 bases of the junction left unmatched.

The chain's CDR3 is CASSMARIWGTGELFF. Here the CDR3 DNA reads TGTGCCAGTAGTATGGCCCGGATCTGGGGGACCGGGGAGCTGTTTTTT. This sequence joins TRBV19 and TRBJ2-2; D is possibly TRBD1 or TRBD2 (5 bases each). The germline V gene has CDR1 LNHDA and CDR2 SQIVND (reference sequence). V shed 3 bases and J shed 5 bases, with 16 bases lying between them. CDR3 length: 16 residues.

The rearrangement links TRBV6-1 to TRBJ2-3, with 9 bases that match TRBD2. This CDR3 region has 15 residues. Germline V gives CDR1 MNHNS, CDR2 SASEGT. V was clipped by 3 bases and J by 2 bases; unmatched bases: 3. CDR3 in amino acids: CASSELAGSTDTQYF. CDR3 nucleotides: TGTGCCAGCAGTGAGCTAGCGGGGTCCACAGATACGCAGTATTTT.